These 12 T cell receptor beta chains came from one sample sequenced in a study of T-cell memory formation after mild COVID-19. From the 5' RACE reads, TCRdb called clonotypes with MiXCR, one entry per CDR3 protein. This table has about 350,000 distinct CDR3 sequences, roughly 13% appearing once. What was sequenced was PBMCs or a T cell subset sorted from them (not recorded which). These receptors came from a man between 18 and 35 years old who had mild COVID-19 (a few samples of this study predate the infection). Cell type and time point are not known.

The J gene is TRBJ1-1, the V gene TRBV7-9; D ambiguous. Germline values: CDR1 SEHNR, CDR2 FQNEAQ (reference sequence). The CDR3 is 12 amino acids. V was pared by 5 bases and J by 8 bases, with 12 bases between. CDR3 sequence reads: CASSLSGKEAFF. Written as DNA, the CDR3 is TGTGCCAGCAGCCTTAGCGGAAAGGAAGCTTTCTTT. Together with reference TRBV7-9 and TRBJ1-1, the CDR3 gives the full variable domain: DTGVSQNPRHKITKRGQNVTFRCDPISEHNRLYWYRQTLGQGPEFLTYFQNEAQLEKSRLLSDRFSAERPKGSFSTLEIQRTEQGDSAMYLCASSLSGKEAFFGQGTRLTVV.

This clonotype has just a few counts. The chain carries TRBV19 and TRBJ2-5; possible D gene TRBD2, 6 bases. The germline V and J ends were trimmed by 5 bases and 7 bases, with 17 bases remaining between them. The CDR3 length is 14 residues. The germline V gene encodes CDR1 LNHDA and CDR2 SQIVND (reference sequence). The CDR3 sequence: CASSSSRGLGTQYF. The DNA for the CDR3 is TGTGCCAGTAGTTCGAGTCGGGGGTTGGGGACCCAGTACTTC.

There are many counts of this clonotype. The rearrangement uses TRBV5-1 and TRBJ2-3; D is unclear. The CDR3 has 15 amino acids. Looked up from germline, CDR1 is SGHRS and CDR2 is YFSETQ. The V and J ends lost 0 bases and 1 base respectively, with 9 bases between them. CDR3 sequence (DNA): TGCGCCAGCAGCTTGGAGTCTACAGGCACAGATACGCAGTATTTT. Translated: CASSLESTGTDTQYF.

This chain joins TRBV4-2 and TRBJ2-5, with TRBD2 matching 10 bases. The CDR3 totals 17 residues. CDR1 LGHNA and CDR2 YNFKEQ come from the germline V gene. J lost 1 base, V lost 4 bases, and 9 bases had no gene match. CDR3 nucleotides: TGTGCCAGCAGCCTTGAAGCCGGGACTAGCGCCCAAGAGACCCAGTACTTC. As protein: CASSLEAGTSAQETQYF.

This sequence joins TRBV7-2 and TRBJ2-2, with D maybe TRBD1 (6 bases). The CDR3 is 15 residues long. Per the germline V gene, CDR1 is SGHTA and CDR2 is FQGNSA. The V end was cut by 1 base, the J end by 4 bases, with 10 bases between. In DNA, the CDR3 is TGTGCCAGCAGCTTAGGGGGACACATCACCGGGGAGCTGTTTTTT. Its translation is CASSLGGHITGELFF.

This clonotype was detected only once. The CDR3, as DNA: TGCAGTGCTAGACCAGGACAGGTCCAAGAGACCCAGTACTTC. Translation: CSARPGQVQETQYF. The chain links TRBV20-1 to TRBJ2-5, with 7 bases identical to TRBD1. The V and J ends lost 2 bases and 1 base, in that order; junction bases with no gene match: 4. The germline V gene encodes CDR1 DFQATT and CDR2 SNEGSKA (reference sequence). The CDR3 consists of 14 residues.

The chain joins TRBV29-1 to TRBJ2-3; D is perhaps TRBD2 (5 bases). CDR3 size: 14 residues. In germline, CDR1 is SQVTM, CDR2 ANQGSEA. With 7 bases removed from V and 1 base from J, the gap between germline ends came to 15 bases. The CDR3 DNA follows: TGCAGCGCGGACTGGGGATCTGGCACAGATACGCAGTATTTT. Translating it yields CSADWGSGTDTQYF.

This clonotype was detected many times. J is TRBJ2-5 and V is TRBV30; D remains ambiguous. Germline V gene data show CDR1 as GTSNPN and CDR2 as SVGIG (reference sequence). Trimming removed 3 bases at V and 1 base at J, with 12 bases between. This CDR3 comprises 14 residues. CDR3 residues: CAWRKWSTQETQYF. CDR3 sequence (DNA): TGTGCCTGGAGAAAATGGTCAACCCAAGAGACCCAGTACTTC.

The chain has TRBV15 and TRBJ2-1; TRBD2 is a possible D gene (7 bases). This CDR3 spans 15 amino acids. V was clipped by 4 bases and J by 3 bases, with 13 bases between them. Germline values: CDR1 LNHNV, CDR2 YYDKDF (reference sequence). The DNA of the CDR3 is TGTGCCACCAGCATTGGGGGGGCGGTCTACAATGAGCAGTTCTTC. Translating gives CATSIGGAVYNEQFF.

This clonotype was found many times. This sequence joins TRBV7-2 and TRBJ2-3; TRBD2 agrees at 9 bases. The CDR3 runs 15 residues. V lost 5 bases, J lost 6 bases, and 9 bases stayed unmatched. Germline CDR1 SGHTA, CDR2 FQGNSA. The CDR3 is CASSRRLAGTDTQYF. The CDR3 bases are TGTGCCAGCAGCAGAAGGCTAGCGGGAACCGATACGCAGTATTTT.

The chain is built from TRBV7-3 and TRBJ2-6; unclear D gene. This CDR3 comprises 17 residues. Trimming shortened V by 5 bases and J by 2 bases, and 16 bases separated the two germline ends. Per germline, CDR1 SGHTA and CDR2 FQGTGA. The CDR3 region has the DNA TGTGCCAGCAGCCGTAACGCATGGGGTGCTGGGGCCAACGTCCTGACTTTC. Amino acid sequence: CASSRNAWGAGANVLTF.

The J gene is TRBJ1-4, the V gene TRBV4-1; possibly TRBD1 for D (6 bases). Germline V lookup: CDR1 MGHRA, CDR2 YSYEKL. This CDR3 spans 16 amino acids. Trimming took 2 bases from V and 3 from J, leaving 13 bases between them. For the CDR3, the DNA is TGCGCCAGCAGCCAACCTCTCAGGGGACCTAATGAAAAACTGTTTTTT. Amino acids: CASSQPLRGPNEKLFF.